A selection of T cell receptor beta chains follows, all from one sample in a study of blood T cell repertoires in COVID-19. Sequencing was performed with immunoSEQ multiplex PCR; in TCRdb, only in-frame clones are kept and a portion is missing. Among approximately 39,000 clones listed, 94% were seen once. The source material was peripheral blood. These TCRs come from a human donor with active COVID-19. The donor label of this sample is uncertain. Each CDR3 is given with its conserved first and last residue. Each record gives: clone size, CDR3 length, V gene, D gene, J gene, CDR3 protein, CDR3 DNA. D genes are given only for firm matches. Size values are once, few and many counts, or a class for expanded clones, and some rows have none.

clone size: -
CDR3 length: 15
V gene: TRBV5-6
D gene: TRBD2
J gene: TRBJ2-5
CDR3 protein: CASSLGGSGGETQYF
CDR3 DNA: TGTGCCAGCAGCTTGGGCGGGAGTGGTGGGGAGACCCAGTACTTC

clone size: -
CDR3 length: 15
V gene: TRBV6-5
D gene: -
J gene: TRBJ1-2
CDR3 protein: CASSSGGAANYGYTF
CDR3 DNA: TGTGCCAGCAGCTCGGGGGGGGCAGCTAACTATGGCTACACCTTC

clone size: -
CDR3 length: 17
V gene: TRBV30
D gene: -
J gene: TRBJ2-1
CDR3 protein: CAWSSMDWPKSINEQFF
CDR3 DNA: TGTGCCTGGAGTTCCATGGACTGGCCGAAAAGTATCAATGAGCAGTTCTTC

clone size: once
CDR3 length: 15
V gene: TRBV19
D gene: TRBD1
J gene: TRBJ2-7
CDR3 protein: CASSTGGLESFGQYF
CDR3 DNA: TGTGCCAGTAGTACAGGGGGCCTTGAGAGTTTCGGGCAGTACTTC

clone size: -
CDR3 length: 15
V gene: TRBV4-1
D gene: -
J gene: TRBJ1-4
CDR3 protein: CASSQGGGGVEKLFF
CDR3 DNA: TGCGCCAGCAGCCAAGGGGGTGGAGGTGTCGAAAAACTGTTTTTT

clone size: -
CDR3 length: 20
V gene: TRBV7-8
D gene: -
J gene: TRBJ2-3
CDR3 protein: CASSIPRWGAGRGGTDTQYF
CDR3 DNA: TGTGCCAGCAGCATCCCTCGTTGGGGGGCTGGGAGGGGTGGGACAGATACGCAGTATTTT

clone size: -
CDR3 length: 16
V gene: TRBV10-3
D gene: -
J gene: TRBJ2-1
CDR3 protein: CAISDPAGYAYNEQFF
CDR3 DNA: TGTGCCATCAGTGACCCCGCGGGGTACGCCTACAATGAGCAGTTCTTC

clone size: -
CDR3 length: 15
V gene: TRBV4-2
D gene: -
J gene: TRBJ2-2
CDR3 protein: CASSLPSGAPGELFF
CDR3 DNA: TGTGCCAGCAGCCTACCTAGTGGGGCGCCCGGGGAGCTGTTTTTT

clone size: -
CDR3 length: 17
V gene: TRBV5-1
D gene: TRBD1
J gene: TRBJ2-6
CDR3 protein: CASSQRAGGSGANVLTF
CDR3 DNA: TGCGCCAGCAGTCAAAGGGCAGGGGGCTCTGGGGCCAACGTCCTGACTTTC

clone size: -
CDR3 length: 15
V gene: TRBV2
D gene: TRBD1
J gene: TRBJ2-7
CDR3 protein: CASNPRGGLIYEQYF
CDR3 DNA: TGTGCCAGCAACCCACGAGGGGGCTTAATCTACGAGCAGTACTTC

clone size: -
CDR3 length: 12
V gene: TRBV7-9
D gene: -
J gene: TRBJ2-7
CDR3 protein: CANGGRYGKQYF
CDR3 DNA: TGTGCCAACGGGGGGCGATATGGTAAGCAGTACTTC

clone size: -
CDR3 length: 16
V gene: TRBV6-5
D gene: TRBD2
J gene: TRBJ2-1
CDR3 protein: CASSYSPPLAGGSQFF
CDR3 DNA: TGTGCCAGCAGTTACTCACCCCCCCTAGCGGGGGGGTCCCAGTTCTTC

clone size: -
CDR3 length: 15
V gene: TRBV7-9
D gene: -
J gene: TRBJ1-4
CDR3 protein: CASSFNGPEGEKLFF
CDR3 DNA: TGTGCCAGCAGCTTTAATGGCCCTGAGGGCGAAAAACTGTTTTTT

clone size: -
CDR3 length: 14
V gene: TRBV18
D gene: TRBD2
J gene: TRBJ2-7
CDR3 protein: CASSLGLALDEQYF
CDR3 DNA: TGTGCCAGCTCACTCGGACTAGCGTTGGACGAGCAGTACTTC

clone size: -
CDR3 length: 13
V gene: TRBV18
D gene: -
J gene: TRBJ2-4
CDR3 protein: CASSQGTWNIQYF
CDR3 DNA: TGTGCCAGCTCACAAGGGACATGGAACATTCAGTACTTC

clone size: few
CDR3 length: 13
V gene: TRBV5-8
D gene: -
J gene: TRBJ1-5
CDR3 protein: CASSSRGNQPQHF
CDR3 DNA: TGTGCCAGCAGCTCCAGGGGCAATCAGCCCCAGCATTTT

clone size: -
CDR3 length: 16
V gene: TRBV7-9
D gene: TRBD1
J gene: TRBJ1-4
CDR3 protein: CASSTRTGGTNEKLFF
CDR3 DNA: TGTGCCAGCAGCACGCGGACAGGTGGAACTAATGAAAAACTGTTTTTT

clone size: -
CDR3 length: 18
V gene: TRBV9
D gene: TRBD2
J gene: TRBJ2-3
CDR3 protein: CASSVGGGGTRDLDTQYF
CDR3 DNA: TGTGCCAGCAGCGTAGGAGGGGGAGGGACTAGGGATTTGGATACGCAGTATTTT

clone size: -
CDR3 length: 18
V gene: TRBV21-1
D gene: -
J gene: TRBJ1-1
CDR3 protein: CASSKVSRSDSLNTEAFF
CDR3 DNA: TGTGCCAGCAGCAAAGTGTCTAGGTCGGACAGTCTGAACACTGAAGCTTTCTTT

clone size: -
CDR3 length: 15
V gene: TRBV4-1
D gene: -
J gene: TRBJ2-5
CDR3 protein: CASSPPGQPQETQYF
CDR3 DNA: TGCGCCAGCAGCCCCCCGGGACAACCCCAAGAGACCCAGTACTTC

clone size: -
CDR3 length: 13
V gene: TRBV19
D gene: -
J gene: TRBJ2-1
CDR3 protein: CASSMRSSNEQFF
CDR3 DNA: TGTGCCAGTAGTATGCGGTCGAGCAATGAGCAGTTCTTC

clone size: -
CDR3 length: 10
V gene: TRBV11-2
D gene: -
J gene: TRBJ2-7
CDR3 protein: CASSEYEQYF
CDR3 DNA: TGTGCCAGCAGCGAGTACGAGCAGTACTTC

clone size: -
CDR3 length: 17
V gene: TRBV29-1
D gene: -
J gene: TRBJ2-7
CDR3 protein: CSVEEGHRDSITYEQYF
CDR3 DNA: TGCAGCGTTGAGGAGGGGCACCGGGACTCCATCACCTACGAGCAGTACTTC

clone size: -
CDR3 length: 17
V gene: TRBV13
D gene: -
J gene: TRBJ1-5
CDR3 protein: CASSLGLGVTGNQPQHF
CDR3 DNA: TGTGCCAGCAGCTTAGGGCTTGGGGTGACAGGCAATCAGCCCCAGCATTTT

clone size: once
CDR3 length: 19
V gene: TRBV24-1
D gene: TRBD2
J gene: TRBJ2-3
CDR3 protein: CATSETIGGLAGHTDTQYF
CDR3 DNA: TGTGCCACCAGTGAAACGATCGGGGGACTAGCGGGACACACAGATACGCAGTATTTT

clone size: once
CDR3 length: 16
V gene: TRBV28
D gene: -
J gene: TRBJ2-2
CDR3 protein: CASSFPGTLNTGELFF
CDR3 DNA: TGTGCCAGCAGTTTTCCCGGGACATTGAACACCGGGGAGCTGTTTTTT

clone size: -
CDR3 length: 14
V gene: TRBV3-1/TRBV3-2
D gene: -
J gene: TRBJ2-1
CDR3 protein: CASNPGRGYNEQFF
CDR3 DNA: TGTGCCAGCAACCCGGGGAGGGGGTACAATGAGCAGTTCTTC

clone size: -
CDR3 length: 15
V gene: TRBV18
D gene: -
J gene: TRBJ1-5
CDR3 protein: CASSPSGQGGQPQHF
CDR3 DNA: TGTGCCAGCTCACCAAGTGGGCAGGGAGGCCAGCCCCAGCATTTT

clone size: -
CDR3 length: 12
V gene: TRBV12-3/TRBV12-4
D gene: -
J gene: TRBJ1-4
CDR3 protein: CASSSPVSTAFF
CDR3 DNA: TGTGCCAGCAGTTCTCCGGTTTCAACAGCGTTTTTT

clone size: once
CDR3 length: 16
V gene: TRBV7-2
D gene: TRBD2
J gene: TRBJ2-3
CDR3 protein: CASSRKRGSLGDTQYF
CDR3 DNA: TGTGCCAGCAGCCGGAAGCGGGGCAGCCTCGGGGATACGCAGTATTTT

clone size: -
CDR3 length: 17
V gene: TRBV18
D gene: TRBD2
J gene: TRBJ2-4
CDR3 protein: CASSPGLAGTAKNIQYF
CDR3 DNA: TGTGCCAGCTCACCCGGACTAGCGGGAACGGCCAAAAACATTCAGTACTTC

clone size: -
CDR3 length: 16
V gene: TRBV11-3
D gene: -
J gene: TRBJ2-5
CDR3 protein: CASSLVLVGSLETQYF
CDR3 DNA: TGTGCCAGCAGCTTAGTTCTTGTCGGTAGTCTCGAGACCCAGTACTTC

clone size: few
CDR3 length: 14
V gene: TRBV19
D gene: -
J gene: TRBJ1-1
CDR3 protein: CASSTGVWNTEAFF
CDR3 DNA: TGTGCCAGTAGTACAGGGGTCTGGAACACTGAAGCTTTCTTT

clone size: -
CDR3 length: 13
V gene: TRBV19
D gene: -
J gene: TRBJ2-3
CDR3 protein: CASSSVSTDTQYF
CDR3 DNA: TGTGCCAGTAGTAGCGTTAGCACAGATACGCAGTATTTT

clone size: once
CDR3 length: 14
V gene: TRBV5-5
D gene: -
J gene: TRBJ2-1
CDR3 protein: CASLRSGTAAEQFF
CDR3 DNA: TGTGCCAGCCTTCGGAGCGGAACGGCTGCTGAGCAGTTCTTC

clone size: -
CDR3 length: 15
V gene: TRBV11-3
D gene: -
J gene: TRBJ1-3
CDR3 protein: CASSPRVLSGNTIYF
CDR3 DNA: TGTGCCAGCAGCCCGCGGGTTCTCTCTGGAAACACCATATATTTT

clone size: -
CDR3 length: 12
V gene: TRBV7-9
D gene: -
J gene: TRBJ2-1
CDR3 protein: CASSPLENEQFF
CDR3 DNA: TGTGCCAGCAGCCCCCTCGAGAATGAGCAGTTCTTC

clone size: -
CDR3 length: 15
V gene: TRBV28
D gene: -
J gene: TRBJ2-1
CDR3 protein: CASTPGSGSYNEQFF
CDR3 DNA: TGTGCCAGCACCCCCGGGAGCGGCTCCTACAATGAGCAGTTCTTC

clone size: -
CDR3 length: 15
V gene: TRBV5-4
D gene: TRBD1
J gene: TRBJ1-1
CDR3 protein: CASKLGTGENTEAFF
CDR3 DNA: TGTGCCAGCAAGCTTGGGACAGGGGAGAACACTGAAGCTTTCTTT

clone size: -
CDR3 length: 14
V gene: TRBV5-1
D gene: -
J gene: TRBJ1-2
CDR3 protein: CASSPGTLNYGYTF
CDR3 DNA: TGCGCCAGCAGCCCCGGGACACTAAACTATGGCTACACCTTC

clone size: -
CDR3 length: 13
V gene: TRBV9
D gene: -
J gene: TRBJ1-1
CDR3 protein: CASRFDRNTEAFF
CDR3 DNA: TGTGCCAGCAGGTTTGACAGGAACACTGAAGCTTTCTTT

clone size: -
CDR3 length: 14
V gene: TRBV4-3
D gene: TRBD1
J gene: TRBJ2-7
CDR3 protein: CASSQKRTGYEQYF
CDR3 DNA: TGCGCCAGCAGCCAAAAACGGACAGGGTACGAGCAGTACTTC

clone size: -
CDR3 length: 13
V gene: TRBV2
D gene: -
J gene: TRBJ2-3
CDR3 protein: CASRNPGTDTQYF
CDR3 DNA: TGTGCCAGCAGGAATCCAGGGACAGATACGCAGTATTTT

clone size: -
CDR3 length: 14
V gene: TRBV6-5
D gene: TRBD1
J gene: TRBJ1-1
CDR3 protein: CASRGQGSYTEAFF
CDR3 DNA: TGTGCCAGCAGAGGACAGGGATCCTACACTGAAGCTTTCTTT

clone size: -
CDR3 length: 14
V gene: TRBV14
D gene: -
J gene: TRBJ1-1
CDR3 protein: CASSANRVNTEAFF
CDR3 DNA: TGTGCCAGCAGCGCAAACAGGGTCAACACTGAAGCTTTCTTT

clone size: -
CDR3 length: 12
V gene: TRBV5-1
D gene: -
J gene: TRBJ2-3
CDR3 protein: CASSTGPDTQYF
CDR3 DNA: TGCGCCAGCAGCACAGGGCCAGATACGCAGTATTTT

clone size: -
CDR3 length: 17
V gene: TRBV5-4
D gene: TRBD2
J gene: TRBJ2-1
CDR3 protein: CASSVGSGNGRLDEQFF
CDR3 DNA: TGTGCCAGCAGCGTAGGTAGCGGGAATGGACGTCTGGATGAGCAGTTCTTC

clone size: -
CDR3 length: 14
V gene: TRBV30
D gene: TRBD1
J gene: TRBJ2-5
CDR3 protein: CAWSDDRDQETQYF
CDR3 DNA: TGTGCCTGGAGTGACGACAGGGACCAAGAGACCCAGTACTTC

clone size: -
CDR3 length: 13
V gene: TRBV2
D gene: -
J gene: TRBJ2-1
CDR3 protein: CASSPLSYNEQFF
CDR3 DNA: TGTGCCAGCAGCCCTCTCTCCTACAATGAGCAGTTCTTC

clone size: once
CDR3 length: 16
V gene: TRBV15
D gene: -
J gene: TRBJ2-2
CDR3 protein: CATSRDPGPRTGELFF
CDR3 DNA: TGTGCCACCAGCAGAGATCCCGGCCCCAGGACCGGGGAGCTGTTTTTT

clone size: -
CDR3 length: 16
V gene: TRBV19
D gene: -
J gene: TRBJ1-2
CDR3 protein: CASSIDGIDGLYGYTF
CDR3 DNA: TGTGCCAGTAGTATAGACGGTATTGACGGACTCTATGGCTACACCTTC

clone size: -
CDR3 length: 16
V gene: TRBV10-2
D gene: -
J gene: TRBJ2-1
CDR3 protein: CASSELRALRDNEQFF
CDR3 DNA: TGCGCCAGCAGTGAGTTGCGGGCCCTCCGAGACAATGAGCAGTTCTTC

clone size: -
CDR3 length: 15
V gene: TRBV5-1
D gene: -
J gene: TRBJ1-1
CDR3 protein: CASSDLRGRTTEAFF
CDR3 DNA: TGCGCCAGCAGCGACCTCAGGGGTAGGACAACTGAAGCTTTCTTT

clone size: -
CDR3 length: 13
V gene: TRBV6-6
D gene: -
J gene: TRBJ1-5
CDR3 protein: CASGSQPNQPQHF
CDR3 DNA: TGTGCCAGCGGTAGCCAGCCGAATCAGCCCCAGCATTTT

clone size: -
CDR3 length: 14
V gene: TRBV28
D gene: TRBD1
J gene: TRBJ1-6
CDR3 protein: CASYGQGENSPLHF
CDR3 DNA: TGTGCCAGCTACGGACAGGGTGAGAATTCACCCCTCCACTTT

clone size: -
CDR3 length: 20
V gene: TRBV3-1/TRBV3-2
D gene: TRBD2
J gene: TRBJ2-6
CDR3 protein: CASSQGRRLAGFSGANVLTF
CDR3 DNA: TGTGCCAGCAGCCAAGGACGGCGACTAGCGGGTTTCTCTGGGGCCAACGTCCTGACTTTC

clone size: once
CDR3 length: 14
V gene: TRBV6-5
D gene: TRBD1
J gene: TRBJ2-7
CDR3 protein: CASSYSQGAYEQYF
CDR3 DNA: TGTGCCAGCAGTTACTCCCAGGGGGCCTACGAGCAGTACTTC